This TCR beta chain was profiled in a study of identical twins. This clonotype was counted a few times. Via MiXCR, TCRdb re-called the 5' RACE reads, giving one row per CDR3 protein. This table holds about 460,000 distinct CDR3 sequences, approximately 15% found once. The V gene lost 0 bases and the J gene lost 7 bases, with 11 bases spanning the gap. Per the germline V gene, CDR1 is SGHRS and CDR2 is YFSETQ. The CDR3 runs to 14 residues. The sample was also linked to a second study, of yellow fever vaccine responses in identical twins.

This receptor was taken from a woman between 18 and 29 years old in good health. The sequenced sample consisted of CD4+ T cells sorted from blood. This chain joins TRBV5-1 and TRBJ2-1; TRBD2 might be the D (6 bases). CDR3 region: CASSLEFGGNEQFF. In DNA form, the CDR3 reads TGCGCCAGCAGCTTGGAGTTTGGGGGGAATGAGCAGTTCTTC.